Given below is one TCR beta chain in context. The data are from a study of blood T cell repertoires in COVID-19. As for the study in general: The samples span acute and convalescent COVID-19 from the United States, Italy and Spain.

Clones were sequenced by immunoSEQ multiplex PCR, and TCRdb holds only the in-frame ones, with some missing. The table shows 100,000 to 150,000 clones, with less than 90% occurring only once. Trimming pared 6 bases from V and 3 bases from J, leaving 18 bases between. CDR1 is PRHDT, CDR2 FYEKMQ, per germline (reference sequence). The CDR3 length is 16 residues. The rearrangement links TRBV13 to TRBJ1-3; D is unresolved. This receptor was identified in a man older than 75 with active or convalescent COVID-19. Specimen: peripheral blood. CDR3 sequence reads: CASRGPGFAGGNTIYF. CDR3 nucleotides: TGTGCCAGCAGGGGTCCTGGATTTGCGGGTGGAAACACCATATATTTT.